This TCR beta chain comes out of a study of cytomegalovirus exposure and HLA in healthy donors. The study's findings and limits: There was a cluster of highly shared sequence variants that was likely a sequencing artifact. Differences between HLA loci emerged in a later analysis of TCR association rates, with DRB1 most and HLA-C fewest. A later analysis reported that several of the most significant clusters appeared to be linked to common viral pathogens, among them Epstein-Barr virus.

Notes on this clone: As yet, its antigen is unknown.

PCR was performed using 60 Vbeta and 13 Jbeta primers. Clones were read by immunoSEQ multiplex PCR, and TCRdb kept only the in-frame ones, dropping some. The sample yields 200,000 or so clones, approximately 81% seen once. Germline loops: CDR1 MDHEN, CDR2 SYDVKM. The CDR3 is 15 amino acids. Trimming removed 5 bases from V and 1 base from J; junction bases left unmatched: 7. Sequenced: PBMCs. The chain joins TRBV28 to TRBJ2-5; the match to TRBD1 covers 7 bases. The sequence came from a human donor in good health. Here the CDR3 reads CASSQTGILQETQYF. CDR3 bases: TGTGCCAGCAGTCAGACAGGGATCCTCCAAGAGACCCAGTACTTC.